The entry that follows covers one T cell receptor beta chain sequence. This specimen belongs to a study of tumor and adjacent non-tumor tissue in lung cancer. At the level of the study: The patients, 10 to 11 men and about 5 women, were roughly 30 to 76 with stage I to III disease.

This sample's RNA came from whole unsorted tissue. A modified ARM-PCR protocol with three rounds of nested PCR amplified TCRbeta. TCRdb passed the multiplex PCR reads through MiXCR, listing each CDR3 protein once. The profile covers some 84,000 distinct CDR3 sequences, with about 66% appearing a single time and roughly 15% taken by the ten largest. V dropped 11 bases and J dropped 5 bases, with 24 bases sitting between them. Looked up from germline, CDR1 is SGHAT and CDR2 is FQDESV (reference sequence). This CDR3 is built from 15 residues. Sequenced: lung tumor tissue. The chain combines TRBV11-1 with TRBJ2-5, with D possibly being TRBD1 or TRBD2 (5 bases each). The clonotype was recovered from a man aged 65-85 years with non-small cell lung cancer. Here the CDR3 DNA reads TGTGCCGACAGCCCCCGGGACGGGGTTTTTGAGACCCAGTACTTC. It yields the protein CADSPRDGVFETQYF.